These 16 T cell receptor beta chains originate from one sample sequenced in a study of T cells after yellow fever vaccination. From the 5' RACE reads, TCRdb called clonotypes with MiXCR, one entry per CDR3 protein. The table includes 200,000 to 250,000 distinct CDR3 sequences, less than 8.5% detected once. The sample in question was CD4+ T cells sorted from PBMCs, obtained 15 days after the yellow fever booster vaccination. The source of these receptors is a young man who received the YFV17D yellow fever vaccine.

This clonotype came up a few times. This rearrangement joins TRBV18 to TRBJ2-7; 9 nucleotides align to TRBD1. This CDR3 comprises 14 residues. The J segment lost 6 bases and the V segment lost 5 bases, leaving 8 bases of the junction unmatched. The germline V gene encodes CDR1 KGHSH and CDR2 LQKENI. The chain's CDR3 is CASSVGQGGSEQYF. CDR3 sequence (DNA): TGTGCCAGCTCAGTGGGACAGGGTGGCTCCGAGCAGTACTTC.

This clonotype occurred a few times. The chain is built from TRBV19 and TRBJ1-6, with D unresolved. The CDR3 length is 15 residues. Trimming left V 5 bases short and J 0 bases short, with 8 bases between. The germline V gene encodes CDR1 LNHDA and CDR2 SQIVND (reference sequence). The CDR3 protein is CASSSEGSYNSPLHF. DNA of the CDR3: TGTGCCAGTAGTTCCGAGGGCTCCTATAATTCACCCCTCCACTTT.

This clonotype appeared a few times. V and J are TRBV5-6 and TRBJ2-4, with a weak D call TRBD1 (5 bases). Germline V gene lookup returns CDR1 SGHDT and CDR2 YYEEEE. CDR3 length: 16 residues. V lost 1 base and J lost 0, with 11 bases in between. The CDR3 coding sequence is TGTGCCAGCAGCTTGTTTGGGGCACTAGCCAAAAACATTCAGTACTTC. Encoded protein: CASSLFGALAKNIQYF.

As for this clonotype: A read error may produce the germline difference seen at one junction end. The chain joins TRBV7-2 to TRBJ2-2; D possibly uses TRBD1 or TRBD2 (6 bases each). CDR3 size: 13 residues. The V gene's germline CDR1 is SGHTA and CDR2 FQGNSA. CDR3 in amino acids: CASSPTRLGGLFF. The DNA for the CDR3 is TGTGCCAGCAGCCCGACCCGACTAGGGGGGCTGTTTTTT.

This clonotype occurred a few times. The chain combines TRBV11-2 with TRBJ2-1; 8 bases agree with TRBD2. This CDR3 spans 15 amino acids. The trim removed 0 bases at V and 8 bases at J, leaving 6 bases unmatched. Germline V gene lookup returns CDR1 SGHAT and CDR2 FQNNGV. CDR3 residues: CASSLDGGRRHEQFF. DNA for the CDR3: TGTGCCAGCAGCTTAGACGGCGGGAGGAGGCATGAGCAGTTCTTC.

V and J are TRBV14 and TRBJ1-1; no firm D call. The CDR3 has 14 amino acids. Trimming took off 4 bases at V and 5 bases at J, with 14 bases between the two ends. Looked up from germline, CDR1 is SGHDN and CDR2 is FVKESK. CDR3 amino acids: CASSRNLGGTEAFF. The CDR3 DNA reads TGTGCCAGCAGCCGAAACTTGGGTGGGACTGAAGCTTTCTTT.

This sequence joins TRBV6-4 and TRBJ1-2; 7 positions match TRBD1. The germline CDR1 and CDR2 sequences are MRHNA and SNTAGT. Germline trimming cut 2 bases from V and 8 bases from J; bases unmatched to any gene: 2. There are 12 residues in the CDR3. CDR3 residues: CASSDDRDGYTF. The CDR3 nucleotides are TGTGCCAGCAGTGACGACAGGGACGGCTACACCTTC.

This sequence joins TRBV7-2 and TRBJ1-3; tentatively, D is TRBD1 (6 bases). With 6 bases removed from V and 0 bases from J, the gap between germline ends came to 12 bases. The V gene's germline CDR1 is SGHTA and CDR2 FQGNSA. This CDR3 has 15 residues. The CDR3 here is CASSLRGHSGNTIYF. The DNA for the CDR3 is TGTGCCAGCAGTCTCAGGGGTCACTCTGGAAACACCATATATTTT.

This clonotype came up a few times. V gene TRBV7-2 combines with J gene TRBJ1-6; 7 positions agree with TRBD1. Germline loops: CDR1 SGHTA, CDR2 FQGNSA. The CDR3 spans 17 residues. J lost 6 bases, V lost 3 bases, and 11 bases had no gene match. The CDR3 reads CASSFIPPGTANSPLHF. The DNA of the CDR3 is TGTGCCAGCAGCTTTATCCCCCCAGGGACAGCTAATTCACCCCTCCACTTT.

There are many counts of this clonotype. This chain joins TRBV5-1 and TRBJ1-2; 9 bases are shared with TRBD1. The ends lost 0 bases at V and 6 bases at J; junction bases unmatched: 3. Germline CDR1 is SGHRS and CDR2 is YFSETQ. The CDR3 is 14 residues long. CDR3 residues: CASSLGDREDGYTF. CDR3 nucleotides: TGCGCCAGCAGCTTGGGGGACAGGGAGGATGGCTACACCTTC.

This CDR3 is CASSPGVSFNEQFF. DNA of the CDR3: TGTGCCAGCAGCCCGGGAGTTTCTTTCAATGAGCAGTTCTTC. The chain is built from TRBV7-2 and TRBJ2-1, with D tentatively TRBD2 (6 bases). The CDR3 sequence is 14 residues long. V lost 5 bases and J 6 bases, leaving 14 bases between the germline ends. From germline, CDR1 is SGHTA and CDR2 FQGNSA.

This clonotype has a handful of counts. V gene TRBV28 combines with J gene TRBJ2-3; maybe TRBD2 (5 bases). From germline, CDR1 is MDHEN and CDR2 SYDVKM. V shed 5 bases and J shed 7 bases, with 10 bases lying between them. This CDR3 has 12 amino acids. The CDR3 reads CASSVNGNTQYF. CDR3 DNA: TGTGCCAGCAGTGTAAACGGGAATACGCAGTATTTT. The full variable domain, with the rest looked up from reference TRBV28 and TRBJ2-3, is DVKVTQSSRYLVKRTGEKVFLECVQDMDHENMFWYRQDPGLGLRLIYFSYDVKMKEKGDIPEGYSVSREKKERFSLILESASTNQTSMYLCASSVNGNTQYFGPGTRLTVL.

This chain joins TRBV20-1 and TRBJ2-1, with D unresolved. CDR3 length equals 10 residues. Germline CDR1 DFQATT, CDR2 SNEGSKA (reference sequence). Trimming cost V 5 bases and J 7 bases, with 6 bases left between them. The CDR3 loop is CSALANEQFF. CDR3 nucleotide sequence: TGCAGTGCTCTCGCTAATGAGCAGTTCTTC.

There are a few counts of this clonotype. The V gene is TRBV20-1, the J gene TRBJ1-1; a possible D gene is TRBD1 (5 bases). Looked up from germline, CDR1 is DFQATT and CDR2 is SNEGSKA (reference sequence). Trimming shortened V by 2 bases and J by 3 bases, and 13 bases separated the two germline ends. The CDR3 length is 14 residues. CDR3 in DNA: TGCAGTGCTAGATATGGGGCGGGATACACTGAAGCTTTCTTT. It codes for CSARYGAGYTEAFF.

This clonotype was picked up a small number of times. The chain recombines TRBV30 with TRBJ2-3; D gene uncertain. V shed 2 bases and J shed 6 bases, with 12 bases lying between them. The CDR3 is 13 residues long. The V gene's germline CDR1 is GTSNPN and CDR2 SVGIG (reference sequence). The CDR3 nucleotides are TGTGCCTGGAGTTCTGCGGACGGGGATACGCAGTATTTT. Translating it yields CAWSSADGDTQYF.

This clonotype was counted a few times. The CDR3 sequence is CASVPGQGVGQPQHF. CDR3 in DNA: TGTGCCAGCGTACCGGGACAGGGCGTCGGACAGCCCCAGCATTTT. The V and J genes are TRBV7-2 and TRBJ1-5, with 9 bases fitting TRBD1. V lost 8 bases and J lost 7; bases outside the gene matches: 12. This CDR3 has 15 amino acids. Germline V gives CDR1 SGHTA, CDR2 FQGNSA.